This is a list of T cell receptor beta chains from one sample in a study of tumor T cells in aggressive B-cell lymphoma. Generated by immunoSEQ multiplex PCR, the TCRdb table keeps only in-frame clones and is missing some. Seen here are roughly 2,800 clones, roughly 89% observed once, and the top ten hold about 2.3%. Specimen: tumor tissue. The receptors were sampled from an adult with diffuse large B cell lymphoma. The CDR3 runs from the conserved cysteine through the conserved F or W. Not every row has a clone size; where given, it reads once, few, many or a size class.

j_call: TRBJ1-1
clone_size: .
v_call: TRBV5-1
cdr3_aa: CASSLEPGNTEAFF

j_call: TRBJ1-5
clone_size: .
v_call: TRBV27
cdr3_aa: CASSFTTGVQPQHF

j_call: TRBJ2-5
clone_size: .
v_call: TRBV19
cdr3_aa: CASSIDRGHRETQYF

j_call: TRBJ2-2
clone_size: once
v_call: TRBV28
cdr3_aa: CASSLSGGAIGELFF

j_call: TRBJ2-3
clone_size: .
v_call: TRBV4-1
cdr3_aa: CASSQEGAGVTDTQYF

j_call: TRBJ1-1
clone_size: .
v_call: TRBV7-8
cdr3_aa: CASSPGTDSLYTEAFF

j_call: TRBJ2-1
clone_size: .
v_call: TRBV12-5
cdr3_aa: CASGPLASNPNEQFF

j_call: TRBJ2-1
clone_size: once
v_call: TRBV7-6
cdr3_aa: CASSLVEDRPEQFF

j_call: TRBJ2-3
clone_size: .
v_call: TRBV5-5
cdr3_aa: CASSFEGGATDTQYF

j_call: TRBJ1-1
clone_size: .
v_call: TRBV15
cdr3_aa: CATSRMGQQNTEAFF

j_call: TRBJ2-7
clone_size: .
v_call: TRBV9
cdr3_aa: CASSVATGETYEQYF

j_call: TRBJ2-1
clone_size: .
v_call: TRBV7-2
cdr3_aa: CASSFRQGDWNEQFF

j_call: TRBJ1-5
clone_size: few
v_call: TRBV5-1
cdr3_aa: CASSFEGDRPQHF

j_call: TRBJ1-2
clone_size: .
v_call: TRBV5-1
cdr3_aa: CASSLTGDYGYTF

j_call: TRBJ1-1
clone_size: .
v_call: TRBV7-2
cdr3_aa: CASSPRTVRPGQLTEAFF